One and the same sample provided the 4 T cell receptor beta chains below, sequenced in a study of technical replicates of blood from a handful of donors (TCRdb year 2017). Library method: the immunoSEQ multiplex PCR assay. The table comes from immuneACCESS by way of TCRdb, which keeps in-frame sequences with V and J called. Part of the clones is missing from these tables; in studies checked, under half for an unresolved V gene and the rest for unknown reasons. The sample table shows some 90,000 clones, and around 96% are seen once. The ten largest make up 0.3% to 0.35% of the sample. Input material: T cells isolated from PBMCs. These receptors were obtained from a human donor in good health.

This clone was seen only once. The J gene is TRBJ2-4, the V gene TRBV5-4; TRBD2 matches 10 bases. The CDR3 is 16 amino acids. Trimming removed 4 bases from V and 6 bases from J; junction bases left unmatched: 10. Germline V gene sequence: CDR1 SGHNT, CDR2 YYREEE (reference sequence). CDR3 DNA: TGTGCCAGCAGCCGCAAAATAGCGGGAGGATTAAACATTCAGTACTTC. Protein: CASSRKIAGGLNIQYF.

The chain uses TRBV9 and TRBJ2-3; TRBD2 is a possible D gene (6 bases). The length of the CDR3 is 13 residues. Germline V gene data show CDR1 as SGDLS and CDR2 as YYNGEE. With 0 bases removed from V and 4 bases from J, the gap between germline ends came to 6 bases. The CDR3 DNA follows: TGTGCCAGCAGCGTAGGGGGGGCAGATACGCAGTATTTT. It encodes CASSVGGADTQYF.

The genes are TRBV19 and TRBJ2-1, with D possibly TRBD1 on 6 matching bases. Trimming shortened V by 2 bases and J by 7 bases, and 12 bases separated the two germline ends. The CDR3 runs to 14 residues. CDR1 and CDR2 (germline): LNHDA, SQIVND (reference sequence). The CDR3 region is CASSITGSRNEQFF. The CDR3 DNA is TGTGCCAGTAGTATAACAGGGTCAAGGAATGAGCAGTTCTTC.

V is TRBV2 and J is TRBJ1-5; D remains ambiguous. There are 12 residues in the CDR3. Germline loops: CDR1 SNHLY, CDR2 FYNNEI. V was shortened by 4 bases and J by 7 bases, with 8 bases between the two germline ends. The CDR3 reads CASSAGLQPQHF. Here the CDR3 DNA reads TGTGCCAGCAGTGCAGGTTTGCAGCCCCAGCATTTT.